The 21 T cell receptor beta chains in this list originate from one sample, sequenced in a study of OX40 agonist ivuxolimab in advanced cancers. TCRdb's copy holds only in-frame clones and misses some; the assay was immunoSEQ multiplex PCR. The table has more than 55,000 clones, roughly nine tenths seen once. Material: CD4+ or CD8+ T cells sorted from blood, obtained in a trial of the OX40 agonist ivuxolimab. Receptors were obtained from an adult with an advanced solid tumor such as melanoma, head and neck, liver or kidney cancer.

The rearrangement joins TRBV6-6 to TRBJ1-5, with TRBD1 matching over 9 bases. After removal of 1 base from V and 3 bases from J, the junction contained 1 base not matched to a gene. From germline, CDR1 is MNHNY and CDR2 SVGAGI (reference sequence). This CDR3 has 15 amino acids. This CDR3 reads CASSYWTGANQPQHF. The CDR3 DNA follows: TGTGCCAGCAGTTACTGGACAGGGGCCAATCAGCCCCAGCATTTT.

The V call is TRBV9, the J call TRBJ1-6; D unclear. This CDR3 contains 18 residues. Trimming pared 2 bases from V and 0 bases from J, leaving 15 bases between. Germline V lookup: CDR1 SGDLS, CDR2 YYNGEE. CDR3 sequence reads: CASSVTPDLSSYNSPLHF. DNA for the CDR3: TGTGCCAGCAGCGTTACCCCGGACTTGAGCTCCTATAATTCACCCCTCCACTTT.

The V gene is TRBV27, the J gene TRBJ1-6, with no clear D. V lost 2 bases and J 7 bases, leaving 12 bases between the germline ends. The germline CDR1 and CDR2 sequences are MNHEY and SMNVEV (reference sequence). CDR3 size: 15 residues. The chain's CDR3 is CASSLGRIYNSPLHF. Here the CDR3 DNA reads TGTGCCAGCAGTTTAGGGCGAATATACAATTCACCCCTCCACTTT.

V and J are TRBV14 and TRBJ1-2; TRBD1 agrees at 8 bases. The CDR3 covers 16 residues. Germline trimming cut 4 bases from V and 4 bases from J; bases unmatched to any gene: 11. Germline V gives CDR1 SGHDN, CDR2 FVKESK. This CDR3 reads CASSLPTTGEIYGYTF. In nucleotides, the CDR3 is TGTGCCAGCAGCCTCCCCACGACAGGGGAAATCTATGGCTACACCTTC.

The chain links TRBV5-1 to TRBJ1-2; TRBD1 matches at 7 bases. The CDR3 covers 15 residues. The V segment lost 0 bases and the J segment 2 bases; nucleotides outside the gene matches: 4. In germline, CDR1 is SGHRS, CDR2 YFSETQ. The CDR3 is CASSLAPGQNYGYTF. In DNA form, the CDR3 reads TGCGCCAGCAGCTTGGCCCCGGGACAGAACTATGGCTACACCTTC.

The rearrangement links TRBV5-1 to TRBJ2-5, with 10 positions matching TRBD2. Germline V gene data show CDR1 as SGHRS and CDR2 as YFSETQ. The V and J ends lost 3 bases and 5 bases, in that order; junction bases with no gene match: 4. CDR3 length equals 14 residues. CDR3 amino acids: CASSSQTSGETQYF. The CDR3 region has the DNA TGCGCCAGCAGCTCCCAGACTAGCGGGGAGACCCAGTACTTC.

This clone was counted only a few times. The genes are TRBV28 and TRBJ1-6; D gene unclear. V dropped 6 bases and J dropped 9 bases, with 12 bases sitting between them. CDR3 length: 13 residues. Germline V gene data show CDR1 as MDHEN and CDR2 as SYDVKM. The CDR3 DNA reads TGTGCCAGCAGGCTAAAGATCGGTTCACCCCTCCACTTT. This codes for CASRLKIGSPLHF.

The chain has TRBV6-1 and TRBJ1-3; D ambiguous. There are 17 residues in the CDR3. CDR1 and CDR2 from the germline V gene are MNHNS and SASEGT. Between the trimmed V and J ends, which lost 1 base and 0 bases, there was a span of 13 bases. CDR3 residues: CASSEVPAQLSGNTIYF. As DNA, the CDR3 is TGTGCCAGCAGTGAAGTTCCGGCCCAGCTCTCTGGAAACACCATATATTTT.

The rearrangement links TRBV9 to TRBJ2-2, with a weak D call TRBD2 (5 bases). CDR3 length equals 16 residues. Germline V gives CDR1 SGDLS, CDR2 YYNGEE. V shed 3 bases and J shed 3 bases, with 15 bases lying between them. CDR3 residues: CASSAQGLPYTGELFF. The DNA for the CDR3 is TGTGCCAGCAGCGCCCAAGGACTCCCTTACACCGGGGAGCTGTTTTTT.

The chain links TRBV5-1 to TRBJ2-7; either TRBD1 or TRBD2 may supply D (5 bases each). This CDR3 has 17 amino acids. The V end lost 0 bases, the J end lost 7 bases, and 23 bases lay between the germline ends. CDR1 SGHRS and CDR2 YFSETQ come from the germline V gene. This CDR3 is CASSLGFSAGTVGEQYF. The CDR3 DNA is TGCGCCAGCAGCTTGGGGTTTTCAGCAGGGACCGTTGGGGAGCAGTACTTC.

CDR3 in DNA: TGCGCCAGCAGTGAGTACCGCGACCAAGAGACCCAGTACTTC. Translated: CASSEYRDQETQYF. The V gene is TRBV10-1, the J gene TRBJ2-5; D uncertain. V lost 1 base to trimming and J lost 0 bases, with 6 bases between them. CDR1 WNHNN and CDR2 SYGVQD come from the germline V gene (reference sequence). This CDR3 spans 14 amino acids.

This chain uses TRBV15 with TRBJ2-2; weak D call: TRBD2 (6 bases). Per the germline V gene, CDR1 is LNHNV and CDR2 is YYDKDF (reference sequence). V lost 4 bases and J lost 1, with 16 bases in between. CDR3 length: 17 amino acids. The CDR3 DNA reads TGTGCCACCAGCACGAACGAGGCGGGGTTGAACACCGGGGAGCTGTTTTTT. This codes for CATSTNEAGLNTGELFF.

The rearrangement joins TRBV6-6 to TRBJ1-6; D remains unclear. Trimming pared 4 bases from V and 8 bases from J, leaving 15 bases between. Per the germline V gene, CDR1 is MNHNY and CDR2 is SVGAGI (reference sequence). The CDR3 totals 15 residues. In DNA form, the CDR3 reads TGTGCCAGCAGTTTACTGGCTCAAGGGCATTCACCCCTCCACTTT. This gives the protein CASSLLAQGHSPLHF.

The rearrangement links TRBV18 to TRBJ2-3; TRBD2 matches at 12 bases. The V gene's germline CDR1 is KGHSH and CDR2 LQKENI. The CDR3 length is 14 residues. After removal of 6 bases from V and 5 bases from J, the junction contained 3 bases not matched to a gene. Written as DNA, the CDR3 is TGTGCCAGCTCGCAGACTAGCGGGAGAGATACGCAGTATTTT. Its protein is CASSQTSGRDTQYF.

The chain has TRBV6-5 and TRBJ1-2, with 7 bases fitting TRBD1. The germline CDR1 and CDR2 sequences are MNHEY and SVGAGI. With 4 bases clipped from V and 7 bases from J, the junction kept 12 bases outside the gene matches. This CDR3 region has 15 residues. CDR3 DNA sequence: TGTGCCAGCAGTTTCTGGGGTTACAGGGGCGTTGGCTACACCTTC. Translating it yields CASSFWGYRGVGYTF.

The chain recombines TRBV2 with TRBJ2-4; 10 positions match TRBD1. This CDR3 contains 14 residues. The germline CDR1 and CDR2 sequences are SNHLY and FYNNEI. V was pared by 5 bases and J by 8 bases, with 6 bases of the junction left unmatched. DNA of the CDR3: TGTGCCAGCAGTCCCGGACAGGGGGGGCACATTCAGTACTTC. It yields the protein CASSPGQGGHIQYF.

This sequence joins TRBV13 and TRBJ2-3; D is perhaps TRBD1 (5 bases). With 1 base removed from V and 7 bases from J, the gap between germline ends came to 18 bases. There are 16 residues in the CDR3. The germline V gene has CDR1 PRHDT and CDR2 FYEKMQ (reference sequence). CDR3 coding DNA: TGTGCCAGCAGCTTAGAAGGGGTGGCAGGAAGGTATACGCAGTATTTT. This gives the protein CASSLEGVAGRYTQYF.

The V gene is TRBV4-3, the J gene TRBJ1-5, with 8 bases matching TRBD1. This CDR3 region has 13 residues. The germline gives CDR1 LGHNA, CDR2 YSLEER. Trimming cost V 4 bases and J 6 bases; bases outside gene matches: 2. The CDR3 DNA follows: TGCGCCAGCAGCCGTACAGGGGGTCAGCCCCAGCATTTT. Translating gives CASSRTGGQPQHF.

The chain recombines TRBV10-3 with TRBJ1-5; D ambiguous. The V gene lost 6 bases and the J gene lost 3 bases, with 12 bases spanning the gap. Germline CDR1 and CDR2: ENHRY and SYGVKD. The CDR3 runs to 14 residues. This CDR3 reads CAISGGRSNQPQHF. CDR3 bases: TGTGCCATCAGCGGCGGACGGTCCAATCAGCCCCAGCATTTT.

The gene calls are TRBV19 and TRBJ2-2; TRBD2 agrees at 7 bases. Looked up from germline, CDR1 is LNHDA and CDR2 is SQIVND (reference sequence). The ends lost 3 bases at V and 5 bases at J; junction bases unmatched: 9. This CDR3 has 16 residues. CDR3 sequence: CASSIGSGGRTGELFF. Written as DNA, the CDR3 is TGTGCCAGTAGTATCGGGTCGGGAGGTCGGACCGGGGAGCTGTTTTTT.

The rearrangement uses TRBV10-2 and TRBJ1-2; the D is unclear. Trimming cost V 3 bases and J 4 bases, with 12 bases left between them. The CDR3 has 14 residues. Germline loops: CDR1 WSHSY, CDR2 SAAADI. The CDR3 spells CASSDPRRGYGYTF. The CDR3 DNA follows: TGCGCCAGCAGTGACCCAAGACGGGGCTATGGCTACACCTTC.